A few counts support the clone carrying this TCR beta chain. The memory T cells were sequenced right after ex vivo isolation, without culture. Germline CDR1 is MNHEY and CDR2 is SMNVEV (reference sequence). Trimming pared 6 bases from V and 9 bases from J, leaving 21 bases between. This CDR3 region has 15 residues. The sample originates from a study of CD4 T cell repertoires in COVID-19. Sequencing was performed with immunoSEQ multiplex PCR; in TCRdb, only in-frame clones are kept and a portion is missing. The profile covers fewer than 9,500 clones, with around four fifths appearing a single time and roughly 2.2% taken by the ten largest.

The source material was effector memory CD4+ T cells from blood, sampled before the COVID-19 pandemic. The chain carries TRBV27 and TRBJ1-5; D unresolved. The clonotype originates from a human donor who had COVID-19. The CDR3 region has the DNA TGTGCCAGCAGCGCTAGCCCGGACCCAGAGTGGCCCCAGCATTTT. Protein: CASSASPDPEWPQHF.